This TCR beta chain was captured in a study of siplizumab effects on memory and regulatory T cells (dated by TCRdb to the late 2010s). As for the study more broadly: The effect of the anti-CD2 antibody siplizumab on alloreactive T-cell subsets was examined in allogeneic mixed lymphocyte reactions constructed from human PBMCs. Here is what the overall study found, with its caveats: About 75-95% of proliferating CD4+ or CD8+ clones could not be given a naive or memory phenotype. Among mappable alloreactive CD4+ clones, an average Treg-derived fraction of roughly 69% was observed with siplizumab, compared with more than 25% in control reactions. The suppressive function of proliferating Tregs from siplizumab cultures was not functionally confirmed. Sequences below about 10^-5 frequency were poorly captured, so only a minor fraction of alloreactive clones could be mapped to unstimulated subsets. Compared with memory T cells, unstimulated naive T cells appeared more diverse, and naive cells seemed to make a substantial contribution to the alloresponse. Siplizumab significantly reduced the cumulative frequency of alloreactive sequences traceable to unstimulated CD4+ memory T cells.

The library came from the immunoSEQ multiplex PCR assay. Approximately 100,000 TCR templates per sample were assayed on the deep sequencing platform. Genomic DNA extracted from sorted T cells was the material used for TCRbeta CDR3 sequencing. Processing in the source paper ran as follows. The R programming language was used for clonal analysis of the TCRbeta CDR3 data. Comparing unstimulated samples against CFSE-low samples taken after the reaction was how alloreactive CD4+ and CD8+ clones were defined. Regulatory or non-regulatory origin was assigned to alloreactive CD4+ clones by matching of sequences to sorted unstimulated Treg and non-Treg repertoires. Not all clones reach the TCRdb copy of this immuneACCESS table, which keeps in-frame sequences only. Checked studies attribute under half of the gap to unresolved V genes and leave the rest unexplained. D and trimming were read from the DNA, whereas the V and J calls and clone size are those reported in that table. The sample table records about 100,000 clones; over 90% of these occur just once. Over 1% of the sample is in the top ten clones.

Sorted unstimulated T cells and proliferating T cells recovered from mixed lymphocyte reactions underwent TCRbeta CDR3 sequencing. Fresh whole blood from 9 to 11 HLA-typed healthy donors was used to isolate PBMCs. Unstimulated CD4+ non-regulatory T cells were FACS-sorted to map the origin of alloreactive clones. On this clone: Its antigen remains undetermined. No base quality values were provided; no much bigger clone lies one nucleotide off.

CDR1 and CDR2 were assigned from the germline V gene (reference sequence) as MNHEY and SMNVEV. The CDR3 sequence holds 17 residues, the cysteine and phenylalanine included. Only CDR3 DNA remains: 51 bases, in frame from the first base. For this chain, trimming is 0 bases at the V end and 6 bases at the J end, and the number of junction bases without a gene match is 9. The clonotype was recovered from a human donor in good health. The material sequenced was non-Treg CD4+ T cells sorted from blood. This specimen's cell subset or site label, per the study, means: FACS-sorted unstimulated CD4+ non-regulatory T cells. The rearranged chain carries TRBV27 and TRBJ2-2; TRBD2 matches 8 bases in the middle. The CDR3 protein is CASSLSLGTSPAGELFF. The DNA sequence is as follows: TGTGCCAGCAGTTTATCGCTCGGGACTAGTCCCGCCGGGGAGCTGTTTTTT.